This T cell receptor beta chain is from a study of cytomegalovirus exposure and HLA in healthy donors. The PCR had 60 Vbeta and 13 Jbeta primers. Here immunoSEQ multiplex PCR was the method, and the copy in TCRdb shows in-frame clones only, minus some. This sample has under 200,000 clones; over 75% occur once, and the top ten carry 1%. There are 11 residues in the CDR3. J was trimmed by 15 bases and V by 10 bases; bases with no gene match: 10. From germline, CDR1 is MNHEY and CDR2 SMNVEV (reference sequence). Sample: PBMCs. The clonotype originates from a woman between 45 and 65 years old in good health and CMV-seropositive. This sequence joins TRBV27 and TRBJ2-3; 10 nucleotides align to TRBD2. CDR3: CATISAGGGYF. In nucleotides, the CDR3 is TGTGCCACCATCTCAGCGGGAGGGGGATATTTT.